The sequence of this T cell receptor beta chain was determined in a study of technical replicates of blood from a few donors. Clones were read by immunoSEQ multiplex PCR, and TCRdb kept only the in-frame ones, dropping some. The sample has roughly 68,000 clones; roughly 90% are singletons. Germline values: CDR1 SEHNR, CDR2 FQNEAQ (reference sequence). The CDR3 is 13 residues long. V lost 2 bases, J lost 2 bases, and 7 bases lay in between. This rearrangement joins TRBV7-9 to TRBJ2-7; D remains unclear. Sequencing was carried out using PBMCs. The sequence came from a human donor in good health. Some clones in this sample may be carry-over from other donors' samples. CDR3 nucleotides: TGTGCCAGCAGCTTAACCACAACCTACGAGCAGTACTTC. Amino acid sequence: CASSLTTTYEQYF.